This T cell receptor beta chain was profiled in a study of cytomegalovirus exposure and HLA in healthy donors. General study results and limits: The authors enumerated 180 or so TCR beta chains as linked to cytomegalovirus. Later analysis suggested most CMV-associated TCR beta chains were HLA-restricted. A missense DCLRE1C variant was associated with V- and J-gene trimming of TCR beta chains in a later analysis, and an independent cohort replicated the association. Most sequenced TCRs were rare (though some public TCRs occurred in many donors).

Germline CDR1 is SGHRS and CDR2 is YFSETQ. V lost 0 bases and J lost 2, with 8 bases in between. CDR3 length: 14 residues. The PCR made use of 60 Vbeta and 13 Jbeta primers. The data were produced by immunoSEQ multiplex PCR, yet TCRdb's version contains in-frame clones alone and is incomplete. The repertoire includes around 210,000 clones, approximately 81% of them detected once, and roughly 0.24% sits in the top ten. Regarding this clone: Its target is not known.

The V gene is TRBV5-1, the J gene TRBJ1-2; D gene ambiguous. The sequence was collected from a girl aged 2-10 years in good health and CMV-seronegative. Sequenced sample: PBMCs. The CDR3 spells CASSLDRKNYGYTF. CDR3 in DNA: TGCGCCAGCAGCTTGGACAGAAAGAACTATGGCTACACCTTC.